Listed below are T cell receptor beta chains from one sample, sequenced in a study of CD8 T cells in Susac syndrome. TCRdb called the immunoSEQ multiplex PCR reads again in MiXCR, with one record for every CDR3 protein. The sample consists of about 250,000 distinct CDR3 sequences, about 94% of them appearing once. Sequenced material: CD4+ T cells from PBMCs. Receptor source: a human donor with multiple sclerosis. The CDR3 runs from the conserved cysteine through the conserved F or W. A D gene is named only where the DNA matches it firmly. Clone size, where shown, is once, few, many, or a class for clones that have expanded.

j_call,clone_size,cdr3_length,d_call,v_call,cdr3_nt,cdr3_aa
TRBJ2-1,.,14,.,TRBV14,TGTGCCAGCAGCCAAGATCTGATCGGCAATGAGCAGTTCTTC,CASSQDLIGNEQFF
TRBJ2-2,once,17,TRBD2,TRBV7-9,TGTGCCAGCAGCTCTCACCGGGACTATCCCCACACCGGGGAGCTGTTTTTT,CASSSHRDYPHTGELFF
TRBJ1-2,.,12,TRBD1,TRBV30,TGTGCCTGGAGTGGGACAGGGTATGGCTACACCTTC,CAWSGTGYGYTF
TRBJ2-7,.,13,.,TRBV7-9,TGTGCCAGCAGCCTCGGCGGGGCAGGGGAGCAGTACTTC,CASSLGGAGEQYF
TRBJ2-6,.,17,.,TRBV5-1,TGCGCCAGCAGCTTAACGTTAACGAGCTCTGGGGCCAACGTCCTGACTTTC,CASSLTLTSSGANVLTF
TRBJ2-7,.,11,.,TRBV6-2/TRBV6-3,TGTGCCAGCAGTTACCCCGGGATTACCCGCTTC,CASSYPGITRF
TRBJ1-1,.,14,.,TRBV20-1,TGCAGTGCTCGTCAGACGCGGATGAACACTGAAGCTTTCTTT,CSARQTRMNTEAFF
TRBJ2-5,.,11,.,TRBV2,TGTGCCAGCAGTGAATCGCAGACCCAGTACTTC,CASSESQTQYF
TRBJ1-1,.,12,.,TRBV12-3/TRBV12-4,TGTGCCAGCAGTTTGTACAGGGTCGAAGCTTTCTTT,CASSLYRVEAFF
TRBJ1-5,.,14,.,TRBV28,TGTGCCAGCAGTTCGTTTAGCAGGGGTCAGCCCCAGCATTTT,CASSSFSRGQPQHF
TRBJ2-4,.,12,.,TRBV4-2,TGTGCCAGCAGCCAAGGGGAAAACATTCAGTACTTC,CASSQGENIQYF
TRBJ2-1,.,13,.,TRBV6-5,TGTGCCAGCAGACCGGGACTTTACAATGAGCAGTTCTTC,CASRPGLYNEQFF
TRBJ1-2,.,15,.,TRBV4-1,TGCGCCAGCAGCCAAGTTGGCAGGGTGGAGAATGGCTACACCTTC,CASSQVGRVENGYTF
TRBJ2-7,.,14,.,TRBV7-9,TGTGCCAGCAGCTTAACAGGTGATACCTACGAGCAGTACTTC,CASSLTGDTYEQYF
TRBJ1-1,once,13,.,TRBV5-4,TGTGCCAGCAGCTTGGACACCAGCCCTGGGGCTTTCTTT,CASSLDTSPGAFF
TRBJ2-5,.,13,TRBD1,TRBV12-3/TRBV12-4,TGTGCCAGCCAAATGACAGGGTGGGAGACCCAGTACTTC,CASQMTGWETQYF
TRBJ1-5,.,12,.,TRBV12-3/TRBV12-4,TGTGCCAGCGGGACGGGGGGACAGCCCCAGCATTTT,CASGTGGQPQHF
TRBJ1-1,.,14,TRBD1,TRBV12-3/TRBV12-4,TGTGCCAGCAGTTGGGGGACAGTCGACACTGAAGCTTTCTTT,CASSWGTVDTEAFF
TRBJ2-1,.,16,.,TRBV7-3,TGTGCCAGCAGCCCGGGCGGGACGCTGACGCCCAATGAGCAGTTCTTC,CASSPGGTLTPNEQFF
TRBJ1-4,.,17,TRBD1,TRBV27,TGTGCCAGCAGTTTGGGGACAGGGCTTCCTGCTAATGAAAAACTGTTTTTT,CASSLGTGLPANEKLFF
TRBJ1-6,once,14,TRBD1,TRBV5-1,TGCGCCAGCAGCTCTCTGGGACAGCCGGGGGTCCTCCACTTT,CASSSLGQPGVLHF
TRBJ2-5,.,14,.,TRBV20-1,TGCAGTGCTAGAGATCGGTCTAGATGGGAGACCCAGTACTTC,CSARDRSRWETQYF
TRBJ1-4,once,15,TRBD1,TRBV9,TGTGCCAGCAGCCCCAACCCGGACAGGGTAGAAAAACTGTTTTTT,CASSPNPDRVEKLFF
TRBJ1-1,.,13,.,TRBV29-1,TGCAGCGTTGTACGGCTCATGAACACTGAAGCTTTCTTT,CSVVRLMNTEAFF
TRBJ1-5,.,14,.,TRBV15,TGTGCCACCAGCCAGGGTTTTAGCAATCAGCCCCAGCATTTT,CATSQGFSNQPQHF
TRBJ2-1,.,14,TRBD2,TRBV6-1,TGTGCCAGCAGACCTAGCGGGAGCTACAATGAGCAGTTCTTC,CASRPSGSYNEQFF
TRBJ2-2,once,16,TRBD2,TRBV6-2/TRBV6-3,TGTGCCAGCAGCTATGGGGCTAGCGGGAGCACCGGGGAGCTGTTTTTT,CASSYGASGSTGELFF
TRBJ2-3,.,15,.,TRBV5-4,TGTGCCAGCAGCGTGGTTGGGGTGGTTGGCGATACGCAGTATTTT,CASSVVGVVGDTQYF
TRBJ2-5,.,13,.,TRBV29-1,TGCAGCGTTGCAGCCCCCCGGGGGGAGACCCAGTACTTC,CSVAAPRGETQYF
TRBJ1-1,.,15,.,TRBV5-1,TGCGCCAGCAGCCCGGCGGGGGCGTCCAACACTGAAGCTTTCTTT,CASSPAGASNTEAFF
TRBJ1-6,.,15,TRBD1,TRBV5-4,TGTGCCAGCAGCTACGGGACAGGGACGGTTCAACCCCTCCACTTT,CASSYGTGTVQPLHF
TRBJ1-5,.,13,TRBD1,TRBV30,TGTGCCTCCACACAGGGGCCCAATCAGCCCCAGCATTTT,CASTQGPNQPQHF
TRBJ2-5,.,14,.,TRBV12-3/TRBV12-4,TGTGCCAGCAGTTTATTGTTCAGGAGAGAGACCCAGTACTTC,CASSLLFRRETQYF
TRBJ2-7,.,13,.,TRBV7-2,TGTGCCAGCGGGGAGATGGGGTTGAACGAGCAGTACTTC,CASGEMGLNEQYF
TRBJ2-1,.,14,TRBD1,TRBV18,TGTGCCAGCTCACCCGGGACAGGGGCAAATGAGCAGTTCTTC,CASSPGTGANEQFF
TRBJ2-6,once,17,TRBD1,TRBV5-1,TGCGCCAGCAGCGGGGACAGTTCCTCCGCAGGGGCCAACGTCCTGACTTTC,CASSGDSSSAGANVLTF
TRBJ1-1,once,13,TRBD1,TRBV29-1,TGCAGCGTTCGGACAGGGACGAACACTGAAGCTTTCTTT,CSVRTGTNTEAFF
TRBJ2-2,.,14,TRBD1,TRBV30,TGTGCCTGGGCCTCGACAGGGCGCGCCGGGGAGCTGTTTTTT,CAWASTGRAGELFF
TRBJ1-3,.,13,.,TRBV5-5,TGTGCCAGCAGCCCAATTATGGGAAACACCATATATTTT,CASSPIMGNTIYF
TRBJ1-1,.,14,.,TRBV19,TGTGCCAGTAGTATGGTTCCGCCGAACACTGAAGCTTTCTTT,CASSMVPPNTEAFF
TRBJ2-7,.,14,.,TRBV28,TGTGCCAGCAGCTCCCCGGGACGGCTCTTCGAGCAGTACTTC,CASSSPGRLFEQYF
TRBJ2-5,.,14,.,TRBV20-1,TGCAGTGCTAGACCTGGGATATCCGAAGAGACCCAGTACTTC,CSARPGISEETQYF
TRBJ1-4,.,16,.,TRBV5-1,TGCGCCAGCAGCTACCGACCCGGGTCTACTTATGAAAAACTGTTTTTT,CASSYRPGSTYEKLFF
TRBJ1-2,.,13,.,TRBV20-1,TGCAGTGCTAAATATGATGGGAACTATGGCTACACCTTC,CSAKYDGNYGYTF
TRBJ2-2,.,18,TRBD2,TRBV2,TGTGCCAGCAGACCGGGACTAGCGGGAGCTATCAACACCGGGGAGCTGTTTTTT,CASRPGLAGAINTGELFF
TRBJ2-5,once,17,TRBD2,TRBV15,TGTGCCACCAGCAGAGTGGGACTAGCGGACCGGGGGGAGACCCAGTACTTC,CATSRVGLADRGETQYF
TRBJ2-3,.,14,.,TRBV20-1,TGCAGTGGGGTTGGGGGGCCCGGCACAGATACGCAGTATTTT,CSGVGGPGTDTQYF
TRBJ2-3,.,14,.,TRBV27,TGTGCCAGCAGTCCATTTCTGGGGACAGATACGCAGTATTTT,CASSPFLGTDTQYF
TRBJ1-2,.,16,TRBD1,TRBV3-1,TGTGCCAGCAGCCAAGAACACAGGGGGCCTGTCTATGGCTACACCTTC,CASSQEHRGPVYGYTF
TRBJ1-5,.,14,.,TRBV20-1,TGCAGTGCGCAGGACACGGGCAGCAATCAGCCCCAGCATTTT,CSAQDTGSNQPQHF
TRBJ1-3,.,15,TRBD1,TRBV5-4,TGTGCCACCTTTCGACGACAGGGGACTGGAAACACCATATATTTT,CATFRRQGTGNTIYF
TRBJ2-1,.,16,.,TRBV5-6,TGTGCCAGCAGTATCAGGGGCCTGAGCTCCTACAATGAGCAGTTCTTC,CASSIRGLSSYNEQFF
TRBJ1-2,.,13,.,TRBV3-1,TGTGCCAGCAGCCAAGAACGGGTGAATGGCTACACCTTC,CASSQERVNGYTF